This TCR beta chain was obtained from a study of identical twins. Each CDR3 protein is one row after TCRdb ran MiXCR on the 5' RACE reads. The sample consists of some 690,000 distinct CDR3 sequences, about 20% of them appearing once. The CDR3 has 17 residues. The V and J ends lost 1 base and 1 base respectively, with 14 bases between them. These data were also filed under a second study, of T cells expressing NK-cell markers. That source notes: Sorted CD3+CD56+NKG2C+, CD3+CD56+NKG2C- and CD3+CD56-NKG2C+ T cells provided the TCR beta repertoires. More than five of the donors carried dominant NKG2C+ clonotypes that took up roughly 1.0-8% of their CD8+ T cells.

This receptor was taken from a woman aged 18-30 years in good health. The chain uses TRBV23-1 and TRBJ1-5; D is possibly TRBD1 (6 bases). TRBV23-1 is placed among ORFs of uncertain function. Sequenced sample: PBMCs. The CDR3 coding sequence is TGCGCCAGCAGTCAATGCTTAGGGGGGGCAAGCAATCAGCCCCAGCATTTT. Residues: CASSQCLGGASNQPQHF.